This TCR beta chain was identified during a study of blood T cells in healthy people across ages. This clonotype was seen a handful of times. Through a sample-barcoded 5' primer and a J-beta primer mix, a second PCR was run for 7 to 11 cycles. TCRdb re-analysed the 5' RACE reads in MiXCR, keeping a single row per CDR3 protein. The repertoire has around 1,800,000 distinct CDR3 sequences, around 40% of them found once; the top ten carry 20% to 25%. V was cut by 2 bases and J by 2 bases, with 13 bases left in between. CDR3 length: 15 amino acids. The sample consisted of blood. The receptor's source is a human donor in good health. The V gene is TRBV12-3 or TRBV12-4, the J gene TRBJ2-7; TRBD1 might be the D (6 bases). CDR3 in DNA: TGTGCCAGCAGTTTAAGAGGGGGTCTTACCTACGAGCAGTACTTC. Protein sequence: CASSLRGGLTYEQYF.